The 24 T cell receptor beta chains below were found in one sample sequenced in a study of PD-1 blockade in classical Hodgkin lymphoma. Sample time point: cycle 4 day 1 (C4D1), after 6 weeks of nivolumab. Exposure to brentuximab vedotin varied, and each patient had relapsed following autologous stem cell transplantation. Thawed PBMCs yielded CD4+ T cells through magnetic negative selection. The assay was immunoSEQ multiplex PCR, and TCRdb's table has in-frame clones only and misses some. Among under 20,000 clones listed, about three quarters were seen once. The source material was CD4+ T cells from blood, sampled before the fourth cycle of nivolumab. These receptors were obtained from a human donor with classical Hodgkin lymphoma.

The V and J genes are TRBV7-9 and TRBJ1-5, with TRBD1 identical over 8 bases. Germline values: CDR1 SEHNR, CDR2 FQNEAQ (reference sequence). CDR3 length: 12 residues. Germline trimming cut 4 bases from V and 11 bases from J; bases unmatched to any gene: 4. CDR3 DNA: TGTGCCAGCAGCTCCGCAGGGGGCGCCCAGCATTTT. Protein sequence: CASSSAGGAQHF.

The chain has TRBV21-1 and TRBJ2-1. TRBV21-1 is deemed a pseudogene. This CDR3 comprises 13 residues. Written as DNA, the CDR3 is TGTGCCAGCAGCAAAGAGGTATTATCTGAGCAGTTCTTC. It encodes CASSKEVLSEQFF.

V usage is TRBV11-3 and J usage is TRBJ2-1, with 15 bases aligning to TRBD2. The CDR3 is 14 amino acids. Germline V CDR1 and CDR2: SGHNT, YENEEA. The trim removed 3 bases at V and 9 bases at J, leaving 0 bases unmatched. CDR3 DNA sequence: TGTGCCAGCAGCTTGGGACTAGCGGGAGGTGAGCAGTTCTTC. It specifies CASSLGLAGGEQFF.

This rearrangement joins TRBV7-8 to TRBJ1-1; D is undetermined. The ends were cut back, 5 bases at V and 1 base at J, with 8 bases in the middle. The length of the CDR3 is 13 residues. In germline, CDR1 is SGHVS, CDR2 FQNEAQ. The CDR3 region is CASSIGSNTEAFF. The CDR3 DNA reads TGTGCCAGCAGCATTGGTTCGAACACTGAAGCTTTCTTT. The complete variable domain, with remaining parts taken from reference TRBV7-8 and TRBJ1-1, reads GAGVSQSPRYKVAKRGQDVALRCDPISGHVSLFWYQQALGQGPEFLTYFQNEAQLDKSGLPSDRFFAERPEGSVSTLKIQRTQQEDSAVYLCASSIGSNTEAFFGQGTRLTVV.

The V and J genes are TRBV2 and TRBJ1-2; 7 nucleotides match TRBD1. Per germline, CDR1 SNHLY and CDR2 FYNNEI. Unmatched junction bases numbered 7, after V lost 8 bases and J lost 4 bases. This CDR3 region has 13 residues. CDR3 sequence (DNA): TGTGCCAGCCCGACAGGGTCGTCCTATGGCTACACCTTC. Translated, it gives CASPTGSSYGYTF.

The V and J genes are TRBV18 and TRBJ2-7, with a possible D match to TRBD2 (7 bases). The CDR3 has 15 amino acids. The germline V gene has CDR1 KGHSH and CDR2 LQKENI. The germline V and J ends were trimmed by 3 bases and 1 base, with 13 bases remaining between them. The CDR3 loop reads CASSPGGGASYEQYF. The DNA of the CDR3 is TGTGCCAGCTCACCGGGGGGGGGCGCATCCTACGAGCAGTACTTC.

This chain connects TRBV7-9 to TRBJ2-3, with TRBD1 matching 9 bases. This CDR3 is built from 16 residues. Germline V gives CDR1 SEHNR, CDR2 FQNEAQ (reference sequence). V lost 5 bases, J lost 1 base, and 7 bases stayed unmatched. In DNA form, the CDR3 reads TGTGCCAGCAGCCCCCGGGGACAGGGAGGCACAGATACGCAGTATTTT. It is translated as CASSPRGQGGTDTQYF.

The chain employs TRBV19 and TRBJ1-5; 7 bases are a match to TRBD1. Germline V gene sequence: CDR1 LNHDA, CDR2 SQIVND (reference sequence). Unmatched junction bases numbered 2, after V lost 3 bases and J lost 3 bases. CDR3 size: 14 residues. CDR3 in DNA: TGTGCCAGTAGTATGACAGGGTTCAATCAGCCCCAGCATTTT. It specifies CASSMTGFNQPQHF. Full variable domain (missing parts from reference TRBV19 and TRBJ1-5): DGGITQSPKYLFRKEGQNVTLSCEQNLNHDAMYWYRQDPGQGLRLIYYSQIVNDFQKGDIAEGYSVSREKKESFPLTVTSAQKNPTAFYLCASSMTGFNQPQHFGDGTRLSIL.

CDR3 amino acids: CASSYSPGQTYGYTF. Written as DNA, the CDR3 is TGTGCCAGCAGTTACTCGCCGGGACAAACCTATGGCTACACCTTC. The chain has TRBV6-5 and TRBJ1-2; D perhaps matches TRBD1 (6 bases). The CDR3 runs to 15 residues. Germline V CDR1 and CDR2: MNHEY, SVGAGI. The germline V and J ends were trimmed by 0 bases and 4 bases, with 12 bases remaining between them.

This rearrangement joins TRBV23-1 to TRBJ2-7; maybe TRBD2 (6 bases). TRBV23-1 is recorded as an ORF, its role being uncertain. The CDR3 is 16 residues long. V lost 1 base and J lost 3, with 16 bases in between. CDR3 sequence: CASSQWFTSLNYEQYF. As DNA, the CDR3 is TGCGCCAGCAGTCAATGGTTCACTAGCCTTAACTACGAGCAGTACTTC.

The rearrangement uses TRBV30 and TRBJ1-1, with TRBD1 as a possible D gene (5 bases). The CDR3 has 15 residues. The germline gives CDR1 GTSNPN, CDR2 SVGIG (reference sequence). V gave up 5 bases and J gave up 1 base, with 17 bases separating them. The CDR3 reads CAWVPWGWSNTEAFF. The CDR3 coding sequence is TGTGCCTGGGTCCCCTGGGGCTGGTCGAACACTGAAGCTTTCTTT.

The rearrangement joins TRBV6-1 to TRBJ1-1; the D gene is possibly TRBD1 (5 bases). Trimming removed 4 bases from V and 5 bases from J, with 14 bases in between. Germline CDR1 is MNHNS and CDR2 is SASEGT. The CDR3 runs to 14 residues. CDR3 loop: CASSVGGEWTEAFF. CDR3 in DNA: TGTGCCAGCAGTGTGGGGGGGGAGTGGACTGAAGCTTTCTTT.

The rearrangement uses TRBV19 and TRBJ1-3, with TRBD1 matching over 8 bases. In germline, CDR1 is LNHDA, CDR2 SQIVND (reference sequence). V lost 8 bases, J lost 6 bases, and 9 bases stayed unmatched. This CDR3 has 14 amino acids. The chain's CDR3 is CASGDRSEENTIYF. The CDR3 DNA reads TGTGCCAGTGGGGACAGGTCCGAGGAAAACACCATATATTTT.

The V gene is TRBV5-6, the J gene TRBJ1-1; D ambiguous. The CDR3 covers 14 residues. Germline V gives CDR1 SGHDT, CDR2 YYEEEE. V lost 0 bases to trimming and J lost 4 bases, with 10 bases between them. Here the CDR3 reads CASSLVPTGTEAFF. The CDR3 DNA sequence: TGTGCCAGCAGCTTGGTCCCGACTGGCACTGAAGCTTTCTTT.

CDR3 sequence: CASTYFRGRGTEAFF. The CDR3, as DNA: TGTGCCAGCACCTATTTCCGCGGGAGGGGGACTGAAGCTTTCTTT. The chain has TRBV7-9 and TRBJ1-1, with D perhaps TRBD1 (6 bases). Germline CDR1 and CDR2: SEHNR and FQNEAQ (reference sequence). Trimming took 7 bases from V and 5 from J, leaving 20 bases between them. The CDR3 loop spans 15 amino acids.

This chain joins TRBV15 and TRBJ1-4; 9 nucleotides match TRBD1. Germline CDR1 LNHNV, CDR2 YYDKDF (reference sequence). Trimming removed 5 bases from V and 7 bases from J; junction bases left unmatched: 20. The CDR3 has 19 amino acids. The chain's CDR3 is CATSSEIGTGSVWGEKLFF. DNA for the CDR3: TGTGCCACCAGCTCGGAGATCGGGACAGGGTCCGTCTGGGGTGAAAAACTGTTTTTT.

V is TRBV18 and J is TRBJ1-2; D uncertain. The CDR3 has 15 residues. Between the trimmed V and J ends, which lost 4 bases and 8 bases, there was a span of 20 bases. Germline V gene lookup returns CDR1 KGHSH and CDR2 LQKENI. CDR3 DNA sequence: TGTGCCAGCTCACTCGGACCCGGTTTCCATCCGGGCTACACCTTC. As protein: CASSLGPGFHPGYTF.

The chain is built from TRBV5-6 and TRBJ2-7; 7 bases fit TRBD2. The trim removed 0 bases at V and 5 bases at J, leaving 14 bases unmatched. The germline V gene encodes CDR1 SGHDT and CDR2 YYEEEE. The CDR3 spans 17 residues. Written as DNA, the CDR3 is TGTGCCAGCAGCTTGGAAGGTCTAGGCGGGAGATACGACGAGCAGTACTTC. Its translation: CASSLEGLGGRYDEQYF.

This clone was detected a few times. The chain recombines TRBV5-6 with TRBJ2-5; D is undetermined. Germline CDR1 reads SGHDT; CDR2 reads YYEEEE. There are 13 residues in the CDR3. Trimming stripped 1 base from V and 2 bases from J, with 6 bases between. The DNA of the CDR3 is TGTGCCAGCAGCTTGTTCAGACAAGAGACCCAGTACTTC. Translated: CASSLFRQETQYF.

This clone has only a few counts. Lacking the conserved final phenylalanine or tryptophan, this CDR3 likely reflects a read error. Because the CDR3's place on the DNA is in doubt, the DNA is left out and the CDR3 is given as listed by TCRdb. The CDR3 is CASSLSSEKE. The chain recombines TRBV5-1 with TRBJ1-6. The CDR3 adds up to 10 amino acids, both ends counted. Germline CDR1 is SGHRS and CDR2 is YFSETQ.

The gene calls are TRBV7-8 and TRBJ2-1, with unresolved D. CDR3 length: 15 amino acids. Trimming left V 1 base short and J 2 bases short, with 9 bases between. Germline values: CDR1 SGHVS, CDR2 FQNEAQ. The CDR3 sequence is CASSLDVGTYNEQFF. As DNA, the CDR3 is TGTGCCAGCAGCTTAGATGTGGGAACCTACAATGAGCAGTTCTTC.

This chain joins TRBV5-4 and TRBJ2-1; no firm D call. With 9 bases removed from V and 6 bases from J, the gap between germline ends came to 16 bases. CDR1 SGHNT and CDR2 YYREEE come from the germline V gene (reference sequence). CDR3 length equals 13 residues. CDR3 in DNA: TGTGCCATCCTTCTCCGGCCCGGCAATGAGCAGTTCTTC. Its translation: CAILLRPGNEQFF.

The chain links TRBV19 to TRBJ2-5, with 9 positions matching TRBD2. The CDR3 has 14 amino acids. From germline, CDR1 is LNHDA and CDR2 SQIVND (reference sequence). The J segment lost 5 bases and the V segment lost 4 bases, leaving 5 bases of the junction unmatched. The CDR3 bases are TGTGCCAGTAGTAAAGCGGGAGGATTTGAGACCCAGTACTTC. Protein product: CASSKAGGFETQYF. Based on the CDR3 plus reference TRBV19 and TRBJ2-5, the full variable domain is DGGITQSPKYLFRKEGQNVTLSCEQNLNHDAMYWYRQDPGQGLRLIYYSQIVNDFQKGDIAEGYSVSREKKESFPLTVTSAQKNPTAFYLCASSKAGGFETQYFGPGTRLLVL.

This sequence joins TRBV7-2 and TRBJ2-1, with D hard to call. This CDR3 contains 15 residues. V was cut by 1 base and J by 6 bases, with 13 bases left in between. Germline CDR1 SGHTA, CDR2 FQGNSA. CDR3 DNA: TGTGCCAGCAGCTTAGATAGGTCCGGGTTCAATGAGCAGTTCTTC. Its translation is CASSLDRSGFNEQFF.